This paragraph covers one T cell receptor (beta chain) sequence. The data derive from a study of blood T cell repertoires in COVID-19. In the study overall: The United States, Italy and Spain were the sources of the acute and convalescent COVID-19 samples.

Sequencing used immunoSEQ multiplex PCR; TCRdb keeps in-frame clones, though not all of them. Of 490,000 or so clones listed, 70% to 90% are singletons. The TCR was taken from a woman in her fifties or sixties who had recovered from COVID-19. The sequencing sample was made of PBMCs or T cells enriched from blood (not recorded which).

CDR3 residues: CASSELQGNTGELFF. CDR3 nucleotide sequence: TGTGCCAGCAGTGAACTACAGGGGAACACCGGGGAGCTGTTTTTT. The chain employs TRBV2 and TRBJ2-2, with TRBD1 as a possible D gene (6 bases). The germline V gene encodes CDR1 SNHLY and CDR2 FYNNEI. This CDR3 region has 15 residues. Deletions cut 2 bases from V and 1 base from J, with 8 bases between.